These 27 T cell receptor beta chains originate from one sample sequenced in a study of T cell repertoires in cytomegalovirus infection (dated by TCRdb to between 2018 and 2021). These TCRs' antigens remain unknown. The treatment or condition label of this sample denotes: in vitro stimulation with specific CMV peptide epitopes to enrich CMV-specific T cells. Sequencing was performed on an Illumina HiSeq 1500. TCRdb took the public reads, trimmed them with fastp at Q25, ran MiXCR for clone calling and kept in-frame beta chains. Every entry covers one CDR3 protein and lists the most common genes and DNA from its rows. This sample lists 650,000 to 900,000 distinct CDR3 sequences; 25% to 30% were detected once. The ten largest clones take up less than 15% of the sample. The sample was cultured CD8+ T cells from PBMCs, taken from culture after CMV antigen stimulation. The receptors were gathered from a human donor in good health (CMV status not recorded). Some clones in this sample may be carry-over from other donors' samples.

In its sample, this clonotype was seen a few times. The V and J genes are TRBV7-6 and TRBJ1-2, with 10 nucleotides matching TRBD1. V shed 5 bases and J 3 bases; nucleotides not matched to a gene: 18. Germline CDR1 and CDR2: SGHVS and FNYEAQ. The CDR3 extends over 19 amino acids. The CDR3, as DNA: TGTGCCAGCAGCGCCGCTCTGGACCGGGACAGGGGTTTTCACTATGGCTACACCTTC. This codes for CASSAALDRDRGFHYGYTF.

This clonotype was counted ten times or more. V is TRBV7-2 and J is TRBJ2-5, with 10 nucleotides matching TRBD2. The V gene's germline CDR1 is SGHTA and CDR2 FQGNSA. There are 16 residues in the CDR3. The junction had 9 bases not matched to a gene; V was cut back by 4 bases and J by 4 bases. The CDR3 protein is CASSSLAGGYRETQYF. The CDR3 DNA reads TGTGCCAGCAGCTCCTTAGCGGGGGGCTACCGAGAGACCCAGTACTTC.

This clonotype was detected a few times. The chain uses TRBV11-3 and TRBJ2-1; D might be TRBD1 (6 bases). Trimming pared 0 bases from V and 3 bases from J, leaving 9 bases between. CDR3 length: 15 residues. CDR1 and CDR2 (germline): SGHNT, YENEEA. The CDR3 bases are TGTGCCAGCAGCTTAGAGGAAGGGGGCTACAATGAGCAGTTCTTC. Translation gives CASSLEEGGYNEQFF.

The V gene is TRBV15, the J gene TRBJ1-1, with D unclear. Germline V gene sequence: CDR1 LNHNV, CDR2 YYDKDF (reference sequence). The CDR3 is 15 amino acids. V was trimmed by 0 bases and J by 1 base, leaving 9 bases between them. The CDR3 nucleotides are TGTGCCACCAGCAGAGATCTCGATCCGAACACTGAAGCTTTCTTT. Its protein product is CATSRDLDPNTEAFF.

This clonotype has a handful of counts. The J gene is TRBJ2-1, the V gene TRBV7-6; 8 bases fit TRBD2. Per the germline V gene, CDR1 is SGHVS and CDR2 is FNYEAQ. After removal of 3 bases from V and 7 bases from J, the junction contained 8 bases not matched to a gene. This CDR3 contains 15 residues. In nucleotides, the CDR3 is TGTGCCAGCAGCTTGGGACGGGGGGGATCTAATGAGCAGTTCTTC. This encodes CASSLGRGGSNEQFF.

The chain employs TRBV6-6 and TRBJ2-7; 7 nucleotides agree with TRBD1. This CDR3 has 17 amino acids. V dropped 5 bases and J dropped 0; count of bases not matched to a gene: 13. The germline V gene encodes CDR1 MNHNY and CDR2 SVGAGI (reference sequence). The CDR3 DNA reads TGTGCCAGCAGTGTATTGTCAACCACAGGGGCCTCCTACGAGCAGTACGTC. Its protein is CASSVLSTTGASYEQYV.

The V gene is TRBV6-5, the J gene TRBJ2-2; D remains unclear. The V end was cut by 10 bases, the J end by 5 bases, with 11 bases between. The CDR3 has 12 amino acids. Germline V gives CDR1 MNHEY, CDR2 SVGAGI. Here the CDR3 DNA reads TGTGCCACCTTGATGAGGACCGGGGAGCTGTTTTTT. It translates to CATLMRTGELFF.

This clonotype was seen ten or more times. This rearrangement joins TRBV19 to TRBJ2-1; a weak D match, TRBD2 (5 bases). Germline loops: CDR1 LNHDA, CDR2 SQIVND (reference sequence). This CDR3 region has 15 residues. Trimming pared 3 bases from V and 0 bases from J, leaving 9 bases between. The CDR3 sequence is CASSISVSSYNEQFF. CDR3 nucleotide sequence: TGTGCCAGTAGTATTAGCGTTAGCTCCTACAATGAGCAGTTCTTC.

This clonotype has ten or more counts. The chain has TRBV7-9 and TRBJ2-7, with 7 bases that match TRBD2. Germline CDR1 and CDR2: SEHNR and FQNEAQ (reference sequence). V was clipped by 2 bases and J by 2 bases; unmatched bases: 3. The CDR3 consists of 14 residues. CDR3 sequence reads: CASSLRDYAYEQYF. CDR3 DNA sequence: TGTGCCAGCAGCTTAAGGGACTACGCCTACGAGCAGTACTTC.

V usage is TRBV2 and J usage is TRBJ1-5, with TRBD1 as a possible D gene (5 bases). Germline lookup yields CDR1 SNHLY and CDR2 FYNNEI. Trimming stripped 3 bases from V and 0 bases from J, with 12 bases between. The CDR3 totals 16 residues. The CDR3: CASSERGYYSNQPQHF. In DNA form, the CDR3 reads TGTGCCAGCAGTGAGCGGGGGTACTATAGCAATCAGCCCCAGCATTTT.

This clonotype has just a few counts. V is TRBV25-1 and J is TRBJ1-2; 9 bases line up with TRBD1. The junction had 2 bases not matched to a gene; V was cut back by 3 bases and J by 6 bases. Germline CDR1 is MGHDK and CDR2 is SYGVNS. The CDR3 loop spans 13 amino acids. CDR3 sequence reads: CASSERQGDGYTF. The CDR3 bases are TGTGCCAGCAGTGAGCGACAGGGGGATGGCTACACCTTC.

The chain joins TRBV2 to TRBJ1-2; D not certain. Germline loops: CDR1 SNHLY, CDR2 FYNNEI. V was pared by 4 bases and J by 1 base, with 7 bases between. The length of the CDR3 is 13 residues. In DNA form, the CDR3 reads TGTGCCAGCAGTGGAAGAGTTAACTATGGCTACACCTTC. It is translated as CASSGRVNYGYTF.

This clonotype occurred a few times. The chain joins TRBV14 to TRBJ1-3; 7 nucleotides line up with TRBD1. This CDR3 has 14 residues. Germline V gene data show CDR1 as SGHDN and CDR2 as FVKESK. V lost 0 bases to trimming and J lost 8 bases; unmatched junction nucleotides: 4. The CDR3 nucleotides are TGTGCCAGCAGCCAAGACGGGACAGCAGACACCATATATTTT. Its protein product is CASSQDGTADTIYF.

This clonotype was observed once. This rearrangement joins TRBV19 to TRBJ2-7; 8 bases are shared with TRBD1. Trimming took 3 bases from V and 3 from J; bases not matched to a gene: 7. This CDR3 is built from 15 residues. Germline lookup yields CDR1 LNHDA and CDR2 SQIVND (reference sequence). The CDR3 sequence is CASSIRDRSYYEQYF. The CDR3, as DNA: TGTGCCAGTAGTATCCGGGACAGGAGCTACTACGAGCAGTACTTC.

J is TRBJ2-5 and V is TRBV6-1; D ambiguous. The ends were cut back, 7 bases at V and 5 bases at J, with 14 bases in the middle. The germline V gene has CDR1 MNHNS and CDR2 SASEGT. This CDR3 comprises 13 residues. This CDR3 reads CASNGFDWETQYF. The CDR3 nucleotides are TGTGCCAGCAACGGGTTTGATTGGGAGACCCAGTACTTC.

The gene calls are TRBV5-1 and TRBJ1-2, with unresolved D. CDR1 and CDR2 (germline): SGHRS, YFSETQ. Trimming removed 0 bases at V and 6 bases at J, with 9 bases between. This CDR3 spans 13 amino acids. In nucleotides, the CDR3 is TGCGCCAGCAGCTTGGCCTCTGGGGATGGCTACACCTTC. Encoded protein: CASSLASGDGYTF.

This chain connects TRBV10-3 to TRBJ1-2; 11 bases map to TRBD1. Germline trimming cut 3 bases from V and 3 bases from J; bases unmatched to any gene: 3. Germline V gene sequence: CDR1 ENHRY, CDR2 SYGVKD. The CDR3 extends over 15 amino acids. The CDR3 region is CAISEPGQGDYGYTF. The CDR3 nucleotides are TGTGCCATCAGTGAACCGGGACAGGGGGACTATGGCTACACCTTC.

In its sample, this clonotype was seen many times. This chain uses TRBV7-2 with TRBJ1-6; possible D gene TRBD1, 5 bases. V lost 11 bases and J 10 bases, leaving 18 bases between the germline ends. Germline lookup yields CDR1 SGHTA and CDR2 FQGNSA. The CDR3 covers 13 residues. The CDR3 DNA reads TGTGCCGTAAACGGGGGGGACCCCTCACCCCTCCACTTT. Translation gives CAVNGGDPSPLHF.

The CDR3 loop is CASSYSGGGNGYTF. CDR3 coding DNA: TGTGCCAGCAGTTACTCGGGAGGGGGCAATGGCTACACCTTC. The chain links TRBV6-5 to TRBJ1-2, with 7 bases that match TRBD1. After removal of 0 bases from V and 6 bases from J, the junction contained 4 bases not matched to a gene. The CDR3 length is 14 residues. Germline CDR1 reads MNHEY; CDR2 reads SVGAGI.

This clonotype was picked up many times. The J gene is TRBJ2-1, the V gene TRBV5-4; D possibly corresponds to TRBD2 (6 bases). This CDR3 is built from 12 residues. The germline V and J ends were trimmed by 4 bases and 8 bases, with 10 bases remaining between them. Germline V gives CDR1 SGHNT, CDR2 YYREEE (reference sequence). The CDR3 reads CASSPGVDEQFF. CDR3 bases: TGTGCCAGCAGCCCGGGGGTGGATGAGCAGTTCTTC.

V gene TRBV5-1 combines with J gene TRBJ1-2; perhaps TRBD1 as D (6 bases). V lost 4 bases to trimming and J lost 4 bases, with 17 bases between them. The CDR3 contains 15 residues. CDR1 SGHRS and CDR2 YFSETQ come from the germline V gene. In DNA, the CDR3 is TGCGCCAGCAGCCGAGCGGACAGTATCCTCTATGGCTACACCTTC. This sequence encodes CASSRADSILYGYTF.

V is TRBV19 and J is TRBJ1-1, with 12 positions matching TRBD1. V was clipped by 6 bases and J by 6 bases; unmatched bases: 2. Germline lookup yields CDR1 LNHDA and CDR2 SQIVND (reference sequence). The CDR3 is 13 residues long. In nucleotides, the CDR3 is TGTGCCAGTAGCGGGACAGGGGGCGCTGAAGCTTTCTTT. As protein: CASSGTGGAEAFF.

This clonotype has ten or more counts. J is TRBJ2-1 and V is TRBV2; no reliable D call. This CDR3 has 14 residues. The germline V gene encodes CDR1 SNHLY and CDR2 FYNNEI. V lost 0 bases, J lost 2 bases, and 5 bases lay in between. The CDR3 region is CASSEAGPYNEQFF. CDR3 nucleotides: TGTGCCAGCAGTGAAGCTGGGCCCTACAATGAGCAGTTCTTC.

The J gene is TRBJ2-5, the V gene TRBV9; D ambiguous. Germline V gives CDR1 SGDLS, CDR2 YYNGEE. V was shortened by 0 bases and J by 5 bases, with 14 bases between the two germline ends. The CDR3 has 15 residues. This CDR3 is CASSVAGAVGETQYF. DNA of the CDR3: TGTGCCAGCAGCGTAGCGGGCGCAGTCGGGGAGACCCAGTACTTC. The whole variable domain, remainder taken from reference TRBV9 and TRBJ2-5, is DSGVTQTPKHLITATGQRVTLRCSPRSGDLSVYWYQQSLDQGLQFLIQYYNGEERAKGNILERFSAQQFPDLHSELNLSSLELGDSALYFCASSVAGAVGETQYFGPGTRLLVL.

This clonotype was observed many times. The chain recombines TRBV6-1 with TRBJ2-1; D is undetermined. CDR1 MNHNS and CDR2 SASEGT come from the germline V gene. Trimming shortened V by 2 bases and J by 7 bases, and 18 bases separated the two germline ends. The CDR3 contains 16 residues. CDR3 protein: CASSENPTRLENEQFF. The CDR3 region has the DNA TGTGCCAGCAGTGAAAACCCAACCCGGTTGGAGAATGAGCAGTTCTTC.

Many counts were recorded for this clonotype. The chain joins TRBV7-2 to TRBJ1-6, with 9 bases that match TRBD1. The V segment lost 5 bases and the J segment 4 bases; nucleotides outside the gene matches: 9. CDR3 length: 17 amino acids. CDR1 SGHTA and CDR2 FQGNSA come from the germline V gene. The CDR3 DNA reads TGTGCCAGCAGCCTTCAGACGACAGGGGGATATAATTCACCCCTCCACTTT. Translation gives CASSLQTTGGYNSPLHF.

This CDR3 reads CATTSLAGGPREQFF. CDR3 nucleotides: TGTGCTACCACCTCACTAGCGGGGGGGCCTCGTGAGCAGTTCTTC. V and J are TRBV7-7 and TRBJ2-1; 13 positions match TRBD2. Per germline, CDR1 SSHAT and CDR2 FNYEAQ (reference sequence). This CDR3 is 15 amino acids long.